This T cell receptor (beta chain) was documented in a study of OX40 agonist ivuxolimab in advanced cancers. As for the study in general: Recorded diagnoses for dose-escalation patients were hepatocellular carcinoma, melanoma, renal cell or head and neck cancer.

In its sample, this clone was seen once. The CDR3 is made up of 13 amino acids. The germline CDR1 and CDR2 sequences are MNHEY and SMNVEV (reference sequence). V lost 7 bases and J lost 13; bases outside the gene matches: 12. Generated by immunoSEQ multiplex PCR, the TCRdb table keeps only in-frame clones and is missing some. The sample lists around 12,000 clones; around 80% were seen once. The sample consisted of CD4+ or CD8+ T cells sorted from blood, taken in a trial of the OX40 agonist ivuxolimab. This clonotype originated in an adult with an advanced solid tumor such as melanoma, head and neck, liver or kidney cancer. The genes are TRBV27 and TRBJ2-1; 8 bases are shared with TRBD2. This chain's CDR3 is CASTPGSGGPQFF. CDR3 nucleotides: TGTGCCAGCACCCCAGGGAGCGGGGGCCCACAGTTCTTC.